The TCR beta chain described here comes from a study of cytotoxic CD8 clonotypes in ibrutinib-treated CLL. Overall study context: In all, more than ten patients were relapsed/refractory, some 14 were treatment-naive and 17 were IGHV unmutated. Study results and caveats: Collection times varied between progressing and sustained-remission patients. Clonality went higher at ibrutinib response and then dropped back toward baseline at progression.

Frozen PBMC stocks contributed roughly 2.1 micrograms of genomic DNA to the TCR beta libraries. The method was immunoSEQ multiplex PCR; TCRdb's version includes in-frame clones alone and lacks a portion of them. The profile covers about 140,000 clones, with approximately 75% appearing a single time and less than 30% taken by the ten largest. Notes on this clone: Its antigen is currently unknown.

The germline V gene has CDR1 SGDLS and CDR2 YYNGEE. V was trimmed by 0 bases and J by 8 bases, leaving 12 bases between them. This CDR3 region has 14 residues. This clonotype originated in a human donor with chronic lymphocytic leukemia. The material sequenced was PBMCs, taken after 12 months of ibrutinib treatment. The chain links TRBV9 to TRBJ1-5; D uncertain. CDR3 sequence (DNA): TGTGCCAGCAGCGTAGGGGCAGGCTGGGAGCCCCAGCATTTT. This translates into CASSVGAGWEPQHF.